This passage covers 28 T cell receptor beta chains from one sample sequenced in a study of monozygotic twins with inflammatory bowel disease (dated by TCRdb to between 2018 and 2020). The library was produced with 5' RACE. The sequencer was an Illumina HiSeq 2500. After TCRdb reprocessed the reads, each CDR3 protein sequence was kept as one row, without DNA. The data table for this sample lists about 300,000 distinct CDR3 sequences. Of the sample, approximately 5.9% falls within the top ten clones. The source material was blood. Receptors originate from a human donor with ulcerative colitis or Crohn's disease, or a healthy co-twin of an affected twin (not recorded which).

The CDR3 loop is CASSFRRRQYF. The V call is TRBV12-3 or TRBV12-4, the J call TRBJ2-7. CDR3 length: 11 amino acids.

The chain combines TRBV7-2 with TRBJ2-6. This CDR3 spans 14 amino acids. Looked up from germline, CDR1 is SGHTA and CDR2 is FQGNSA. The CDR3 sequence: CASTTSSGANVLTF.

The J gene is TRBJ2-7, the V gene TRBV28. The CDR3 contains 15 residues. The germline V gene has CDR1 MDHEN and CDR2 SYDVKM. This CDR3 is CASSSRGGSSYEQYF.

V and J are TRBV18 and TRBJ2-5; TCRdb outputs TRBD2, but without DNA this stays unchecked. The germline V gene encodes CDR1 KGHSH and CDR2 LQKENI. This CDR3 spans 15 amino acids. This CDR3 is CASSFGTSGYETQYF.

The V call is TRBV6-2 or TRBV6-3, the J call TRBJ2-7; absent DNA, TCRdb's TRBD2 call cannot be checked. Germline CDR1 reads MNHEY; CDR2 reads SVGEGT. This CDR3 comprises 14 residues. CDR3 in amino acids: CAGRMSGSSPEQYF.

This sequence joins TRBV7-2 and TRBJ1-6; the D call of TRBD1 rests on TCRdb alone, since no DNA is present to check it. The CDR3 loop spans 14 amino acids. Germline CDR1 reads SGHTA; CDR2 reads FQGNSA. CDR3 in amino acids: CASSPTGSDSPLHF.

This chain links TRBV20-1 with TRBJ2-1; TCRdb's D call of TRBD1 is untestable without DNA. This CDR3 region has 15 residues. In germline, CDR1 is DFQATT, CDR2 SNEGSKA (reference sequence). CDR3 in amino acids: CSAPKGGGAYNEQFF.

V is TRBV20-1 and J is TRBJ2-4; the TRBD2 assignment by TCRdb is unverifiable without DNA. The CDR3 contains 15 residues. Germline V gene data show CDR1 as DFQATT and CDR2 as SNEGSKA (reference sequence). CDR3 sequence: CSAGPSGRSKNIQYF.

The chain links TRBV24-1 to TRBJ2-5. The V gene's germline CDR1 is KGHDR and CDR2 SFDVKD. This CDR3 has 15 residues. The CDR3 reads CATSDLTKMGETQYF.

The chain recombines TRBV20-1 with TRBJ1-5. Germline V gene lookup returns CDR1 DFQATT and CDR2 SNEGSKA (reference sequence). This CDR3 region has 13 residues. The CDR3 reads CSAREVPGQPQHF.

This sequence joins TRBV10-3 and TRBJ2-7; TCRdb picks TRBD1, but there is no DNA to check that call. Germline CDR1 reads ENHRY; CDR2 reads SYGVKD. CDR3 size: 12 residues. The CDR3 loop is CAPQGVPYEQYF.

V is TRBV5-1 and J is TRBJ2-6. This CDR3 is 14 amino acids long. The germline CDR1 and CDR2 sequences are SGHRS and YFSETQ. The CDR3 is CASFNIPGANVLTF.

This chain joins TRBV29-1 and TRBJ2-1; TCRdb calls TRBD2, which cannot be checked without DNA. The CDR3 length is 13 residues. CDR1 is SQVTM and CDR2 is ANQGSEA in the germline V gene. CDR3 in amino acids: CSVLAGAGGEQFF.

This chain links TRBV10-1 with TRBJ2-7. The CDR3 is made up of 14 amino acids. Germline lookup yields CDR1 WNHNN and CDR2 SYGVQD (reference sequence). The CDR3 is CASSESGSAYEQYF.

This rearrangement joins TRBV12-3 or TRBV12-4 to TRBJ1-3; no DNA is available, so the TRBD1 call from TCRdb remains unchecked. The CDR3 spans 17 residues. The CDR3 sequence is CASSFIRAFLSGNTIYF.

The chain employs TRBV5-1 and TRBJ2-2; the TCRdb call, TRBD1, lacks DNA for checking. Germline loops: CDR1 SGHRS, CDR2 YFSETQ. CDR3 length equals 14 residues. The CDR3 sequence: CASSPGQGSGELFF.

V and J are TRBV5-4 and TRBJ2-7; the TCRdb call, TRBD1, lacks DNA for checking. Germline V gene data show CDR1 as SGHNT and CDR2 as YYREEE (reference sequence). The CDR3 runs to 12 residues. The CDR3: CASDRDGYEQYF.

The V and J genes are TRBV7-9 and TRBJ1-6. CDR1 is SEHNR and CDR2 is FQNEAQ in the germline V gene (reference sequence). This CDR3 has 13 amino acids. The CDR3 region is CASSRSELSPLHF.

The CDR3 sequence: CASSLLRNEKLFF. The V call is TRBV12-3 or TRBV12-4, the J call TRBJ1-4. This CDR3 comprises 13 residues.

J is TRBJ2-7 and V is TRBV5-1; TCRdb reports TRBD1, a call that lacks DNA to check it against. Germline values: CDR1 SGHRS, CDR2 YFSETQ. The CDR3 covers 16 residues. This chain's CDR3 is CASSLGFVVPDGEQYF.

The chain joins TRBV7-9 to TRBJ2-3; there is no DNA to check the TCRdb D call of TRBD1. CDR1 and CDR2 from the germline V gene are SEHNR and FQNEAQ (reference sequence). The CDR3 totals 15 residues. CDR3 protein: CASSFPGLGFDTQYF.

The gene calls are TRBV12-3 or TRBV12-4 and TRBJ2-5. This CDR3 is built from 15 residues. This CDR3 is CASSPSSPSGETQYF.

The V and J genes are TRBV20-1 and TRBJ1-2. The CDR3 is 12 amino acids. From germline, CDR1 is DFQATT and CDR2 SNEGSKA (reference sequence). The chain's CDR3 is CSVFRGKGGYTF.

This chain links TRBV29-1 with TRBJ2-1; TCRdb designates TRBD2, a call that cannot be tested without DNA. Germline CDR1 and CDR2: SQVTM and ANQGSEA. This CDR3 is built from 11 residues. The CDR3 reads CSVDSGSKVFF.

The chain combines TRBV4-3 with TRBJ2-3; TCRdb indicates TRBD2, and absent DNA this call remains unverified. Germline lookup yields CDR1 LGHNA and CDR2 YSLEER. The CDR3 has 16 amino acids. This CDR3 is CASSQDIAGGTDTQYF.

V and J are TRBV24-1 and TRBJ1-2; checking the TCRdb D call of TRBD1 is not possible without DNA. Germline V gene sequence: CDR1 KGHDR, CDR2 SFDVKD. The CDR3 runs 16 residues. The CDR3 reads CATSDPGSPEDYGYTF.

The rearrangement links TRBV10-3 to TRBJ2-2; TCRdb proposes TRBD1, but this gene call is untestable without DNA. CDR1 is ENHRY and CDR2 is SYGVKD in the germline V gene. The CDR3 is made up of 14 amino acids. This chain's CDR3 is CAISEGHITGELFF.

The gene calls are TRBV28 and TRBJ2-7. The CDR3 is made up of 14 amino acids. CDR1 and CDR2 (germline): MDHEN, SYDVKM. The CDR3 region is CASSLNRGPFEQYF.